The rows below give T cell receptor beta chains drawn from one sample of a study of shared clonotypes between healthy human individuals. Sequencing was performed with immunoSEQ multiplex PCR; in TCRdb, only in-frame clones are kept and a portion is missing. The sample has about 510,000 clones, roughly 95% seen once. Specimen: naive CD4+ T cells sorted from blood. The receptors here all came from a woman under 40 in good health. The CDR3 runs from the conserved cysteine through the conserved F or W. Each record gives: D gene, V gene, clone size, J gene, CDR3 DNA, CDR3 protein. The D gene is left open where the match is weak. Clone sizes are given selectively: once, few, many, or a class where the clone is expanded.

NA	TRBV9	NA	TRBJ2-3	TGTGCCAGCAGCGTTCTGGTCACAGATACGCAGTATTTT	CASSVLVTDTQYF
NA	TRBV28	once	TRBJ1-1	TGTGCCAGCAGAACAGGGCCTGGAGCTTTCTTT	CASRTGPGAFF
TRBD1	TRBV28	NA	TRBJ2-4	TGTGCCAGTGGGCCAGGGGGCAGAAACATTCAGTACTTC	CASGPGGRNIQYF
TRBD1	TRBV4-1	NA	TRBJ1-1	TGCGCCAGCAGGGGACAGGGGCTAGGAAGCACTGAAGCTTTCTTT	CASRGQGLGSTEAFF
NA	TRBV6-5	NA	TRBJ1-1	TGTGCCAGCAAGGGGGAGCAAACTGAAGCTTTCTTT	CASKGEQTEAFF
NA	TRBV4-2	NA	TRBJ2-7	TGTGCCAGCAGCCACGGGGGGCAAAGGGGGAACTCCTACGAGCAGTACTTC	CASSHGGQRGNSYEQYF
TRBD1	TRBV28	NA	TRBJ1-3	TGTGCCAGCAGCCCTAACAGGGGCTCTGGAAACACCATATATTTT	CASSPNRGSGNTIYF
NA	TRBV28	NA	TRBJ1-1	TGTGCCAGCAGTCCTCCAGGGGTCACTGAAGCTTTCTTT	CASSPPGVTEAFF
TRBD1	TRBV6-5	NA	TRBJ1-2	TGTGCCAGCAGAAGGGGGCTGGGGGACTATGGCTACACCTTC	CASRRGLGDYGYTF
NA	TRBV5-5	NA	TRBJ1-2	TGTGCCAGCAGCTTGTCCCTGGCAGCCTTCTATGGCTACACCTTC	CASSLSLAAFYGYTF
NA	TRBV29-1	NA	TRBJ2-1	TGCAGCGTTGTCCGGGGGAGCTCCTACAATGAGCAGTTCTTC	CSVVRGSSYNEQFF
TRBD1	TRBV19	NA	TRBJ2-7	TGTGCCAGTAGTATTGGGATGGGGACAGGGGACTACGAGCAGTACTTC	CASSIGMGTGDYEQYF
TRBD1	TRBV27	NA	TRBJ1-1	TGTGCCACCAACAGACAGGGGGCTATCTTCGGCACTGAAGCTTTCTTT	CATNRQGAIFGTEAFF
TRBD2	TRBV7-3	NA	TRBJ2-1	TGTGCCAGCAGCCCTATAGCGGGCGACAATGAGCAGTTCTTC	CASSPIAGDNEQFF
TRBD2	TRBV9	NA	TRBJ2-7	TGTGCCAGCAGCGTGGCGCCCAGTAGCGGGATGAGCTCCTACGAGCAGTACTTC	CASSVAPSSGMSSYEQYF
NA	TRBV14	NA	TRBJ2-1	TGTGCCAGCAGCCAAGAGGCGCGGGGAGACTCCTACAATGAGCAGTTCTTC	CASSQEARGDSYNEQFF
TRBD2	TRBV5-1	NA	TRBJ2-3	TGCGCCAGCAGCCTTACAGCGGGGGGCACAGATACGCAGTATTTT	CASSLTAGGTDTQYF
TRBD2	TRBV4-1	NA	TRBJ2-1	TGCGCCAGCAGCCAAGATTATCTAGCGGGTATTCATGAGCAGTTCTTC	CASSQDYLAGIHEQFF
NA	TRBV18	NA	TRBJ1-2	TGTGCCAGCTCACCTGGGACACCTGTGAGCGGCTACACCTTC	CASSPGTPVSGYTF
NA	TRBV15	NA	TRBJ1-5	TGTGCCACCAGCAGATTCTCGGACGGCAGAGGTTCGCCCCAGCATTTT	CATSRFSDGRGSPQHF
NA	TRBV5-6	NA	TRBJ2-7	TGTGCCAGCAGCCGCCCGCGAGGTGGCTACGAGCAGTACTTC	CASSRPRGGYEQYF
NA	TRBV10-3	NA	TRBJ1-1	TGTGCCATCAGTGAGTCGAGGGTGAACAGATTAATGAACACTGAAGCTTTCTTT	CAISESRVNRLMNTEAFF
TRBD2	TRBV5-5	NA	TRBJ2-7	TGTGCCAGCAGCTTGGGTCTAGCGGACACCTACGAGCAGTACTTC	CASSLGLADTYEQYF
TRBD1	TRBV20-1	NA	TRBJ2-1	TGCAGTGCTAAACAGGGGTATGAGCAGTTCTTC	CSAKQGYEQFF
TRBD2	TRBV19	NA	TRBJ2-7	TGTGCCAGTATCGATAGCGGGAACCCCTACGAGCAGTACTTC	CASIDSGNPYEQYF
TRBD2	TRBV7-9	NA	TRBJ2-7	TGTGCCAGCAGCCCGGGGGGGGCAGGGTTCTACGAGCAGTACTTC	CASSPGGAGFYEQYF